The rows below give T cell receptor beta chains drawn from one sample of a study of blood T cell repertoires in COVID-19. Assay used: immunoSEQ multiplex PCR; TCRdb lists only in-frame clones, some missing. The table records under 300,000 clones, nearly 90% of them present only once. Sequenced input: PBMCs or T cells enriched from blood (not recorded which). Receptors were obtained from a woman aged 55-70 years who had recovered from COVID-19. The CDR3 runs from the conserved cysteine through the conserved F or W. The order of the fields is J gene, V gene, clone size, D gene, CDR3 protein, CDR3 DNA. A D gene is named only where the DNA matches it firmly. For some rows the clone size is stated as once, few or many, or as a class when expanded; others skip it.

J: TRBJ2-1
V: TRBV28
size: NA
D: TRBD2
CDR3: CASIRLAGGIEQFF
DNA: TGTGCCAGCATAAGGCTAGCGGGAGGAATTGAGCAGTTCTTC

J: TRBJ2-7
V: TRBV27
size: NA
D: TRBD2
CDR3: CASSFFSIRTSNFYEQYF
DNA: TGTGCCAGCAGTTTTTTTAGCATTCGGACTAGTAATTTTTACGAGCAGTACTTC

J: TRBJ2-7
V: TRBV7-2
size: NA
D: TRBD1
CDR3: CASSLAGQGTTFYEQYF
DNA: TGTGCCAGCAGCTTAGCAGGACAGGGTACCACCTTCTACGAGCAGTACTTC

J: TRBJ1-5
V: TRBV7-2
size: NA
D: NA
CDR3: CASSLFQDSNQPQHF
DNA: TGTGCCAGCAGCTTATTTCAGGATAGCAATCAGCCCCAGCATTTT

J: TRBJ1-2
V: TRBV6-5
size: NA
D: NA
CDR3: CASSPDRVNPFGYTF
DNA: TGTGCCAGCAGTCCAGACCGGGTAAATCCTTTTGGCTACACCTTC

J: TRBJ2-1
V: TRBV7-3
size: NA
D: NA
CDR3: CASSLQGQGPYNEQFF
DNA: TGTGCCAGCAGCCTACAGGGTCAGGGACCCTACAATGAGCAGTTCTTC

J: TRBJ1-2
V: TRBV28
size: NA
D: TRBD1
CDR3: CASRPGQPNYGYTF
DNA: TGTGCCAGCAGGCCGGGACAGCCCAACTATGGCTACACCTTC

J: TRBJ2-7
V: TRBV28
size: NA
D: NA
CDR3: CASRYRGTGAAEQYF
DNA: TGTGCCAGCAGGTACAGGGGCACGGGGGCCGCCGAGCAGTACTTC

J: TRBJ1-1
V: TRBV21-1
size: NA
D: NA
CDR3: CASSKDTYRGTNTEAFF
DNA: TGTGCCAGCAGCAAAGATACTTACAGGGGGACTAACACTGAAGCTTTCTTT

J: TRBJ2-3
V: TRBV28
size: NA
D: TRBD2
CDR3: CASSQQGLAGGPGSTDTQYF
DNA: TGTGCCAGCAGTCAACAGGGACTAGCGGGAGGGCCAGGAAGCACAGATACGCAGTATTTT

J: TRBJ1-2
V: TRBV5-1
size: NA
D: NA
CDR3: CASSSYGSQIYGYTF
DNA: TGCGCCAGCAGCTCCTACGGTTCTCAAATCTATGGCTACACCTTC

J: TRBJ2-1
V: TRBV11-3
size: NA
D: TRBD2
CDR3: CASSPYSGRGNEQFF
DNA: TGTGCCAGCAGCCCCTACAGCGGGAGAGGGAATGAGCAGTTCTTC

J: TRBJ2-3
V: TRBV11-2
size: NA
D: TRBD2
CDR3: CASSFLAEATDTQYF
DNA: TGTGCCAGCAGCTTCCTAGCGGAGGCCACAGATACGCAGTATTTT

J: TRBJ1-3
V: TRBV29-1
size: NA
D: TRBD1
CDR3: CSVEVTGENTIYF
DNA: TGCAGCGTTGAGGTGACAGGGGAAAACACCATATATTTT

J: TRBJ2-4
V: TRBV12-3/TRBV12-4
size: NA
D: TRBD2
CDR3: CASSHPGGARYF
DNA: TGTGCCAGCAGTCATCCGGGGGGGGCCCGGTACTTC

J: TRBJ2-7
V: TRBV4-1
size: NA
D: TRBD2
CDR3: CASSQGLAGPQYF
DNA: TGCGCCAGCAGCCAAGGTCTAGCGGGGCCGCAGTACTTC

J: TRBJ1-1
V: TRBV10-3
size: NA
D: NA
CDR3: CAISEPSVSAEAFF
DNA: TGTGCCATCAGTGAACCCAGTGTGTCAGCTGAAGCTTTCTTT

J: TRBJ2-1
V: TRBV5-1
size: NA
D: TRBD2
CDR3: CASSLGGGKEQFF
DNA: TGCGCCAGCAGCTTGGGCGGGGGAAAAGAGCAGTTCTTC

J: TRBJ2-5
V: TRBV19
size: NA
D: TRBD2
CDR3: CASSPMGGGQETQYF
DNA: TGTGCCAGTAGCCCCATGGGGGGGGGCCAAGAGACCCAGTACTTC

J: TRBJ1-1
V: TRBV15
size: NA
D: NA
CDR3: CATSRDGGGRTSFF
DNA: TGTGCCACCAGCAGAGATGGCGGAGGGAGGACGTCTTTCTTT

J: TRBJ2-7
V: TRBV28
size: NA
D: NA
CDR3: CASSLAGVTYEQYF
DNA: TGTGCCAGCAGTTTAGCAGGGGTAACCTACGAGCAGTACTTC

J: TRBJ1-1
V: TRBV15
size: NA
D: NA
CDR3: CATSGYGDLNTEAFF
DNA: TGTGCCACCAGCGGGTACGGGGATCTGAACACTGAAGCTTTCTTT

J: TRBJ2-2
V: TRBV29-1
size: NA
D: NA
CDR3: CSVDRGGATGELFF
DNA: TGCAGCGTTGATAGGGGGGGCGCGACCGGGGAGCTGTTTTTT

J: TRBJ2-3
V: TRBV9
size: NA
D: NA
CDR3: CASSGGTQYF
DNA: TGTGCCAGCAGCGGAGGGACGCAGTATTTT

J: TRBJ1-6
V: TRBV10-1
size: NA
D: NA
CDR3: CASKANSNSPLHF
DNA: TGCGCCAGCAAAGCTAACTCTAATTCACCCCTCCACTTT

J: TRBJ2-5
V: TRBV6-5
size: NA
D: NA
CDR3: CASSYSGSETQYF
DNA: TGTGCCAGCAGTTACTCGGGGAGCGAGACCCAGTACTTC

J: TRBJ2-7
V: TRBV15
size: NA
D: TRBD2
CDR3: CATSRVLAGGEQYF
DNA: TGTGCCACCAGCAGAGTGCTAGCGGGAGGAGAGCAGTACTTC

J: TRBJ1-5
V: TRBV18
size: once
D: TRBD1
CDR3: CASSPLGTGDQPQHF
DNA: TGTGCCAGCTCACCACTCGGGACAGGGGATCAGCCCCAGCATTTT

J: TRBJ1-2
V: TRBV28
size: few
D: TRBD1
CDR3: CASSFRGQALVAYGYTF
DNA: TGTGCCAGCAGTTTTCGAGGACAGGCCTTAGTGGCTTATGGCTACACCTTC

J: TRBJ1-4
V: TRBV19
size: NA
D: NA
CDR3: CASSIGYSGPTF
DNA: TGTGCCAGTAGTATAGGGTATAGCGGACCGACTTTT

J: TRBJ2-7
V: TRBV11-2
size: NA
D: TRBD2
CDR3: CASSSGLAPYEQYF
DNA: TGTGCCAGCAGCTCGGGACTAGCACCCTACGAGCAGTACTTC

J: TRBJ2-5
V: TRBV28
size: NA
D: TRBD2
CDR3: CASSPGGKVEETQYF
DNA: TGTGCCAGCAGCCCCGGGGGGAAGGTAGAAGAGACCCAGTACTTC

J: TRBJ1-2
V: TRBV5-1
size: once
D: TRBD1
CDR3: CASSLATGARYGYTF
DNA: TGCGCCAGCAGCTTGGCAACAGGGGCAAGATATGGCTACACCTTC

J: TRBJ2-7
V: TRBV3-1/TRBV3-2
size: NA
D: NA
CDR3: CASSQGNGTPLYF
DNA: TGTGCCAGCAGCCAAGGTAACGGGACTCCTCTGTACTTC

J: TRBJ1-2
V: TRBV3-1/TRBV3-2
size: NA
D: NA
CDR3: CASSQGGGYTF
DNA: TGTGCCAGCAGCCAAGGAGGTGGCTACACCTTC

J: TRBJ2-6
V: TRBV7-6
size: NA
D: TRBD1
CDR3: CASSLVVGTAGANVLTF
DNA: TGTGCCAGCAGCTTAGTGGTAGGGACAGCTGGGGCCAACGTCCTGACTTTC

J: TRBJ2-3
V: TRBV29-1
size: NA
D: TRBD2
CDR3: CSVETGLAPTDTQYF
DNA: TGCAGCGTCGAAACCGGACTAGCGCCCACAGATACGCAGTATTTT

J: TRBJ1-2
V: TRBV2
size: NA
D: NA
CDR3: CASRPSEEGYTF
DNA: TGTGCCAGCAGGCCATCCGAAGAGGGCTACACCTTC

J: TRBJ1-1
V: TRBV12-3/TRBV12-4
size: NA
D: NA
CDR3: CASTPGGGTEAFF
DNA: TGTGCCAGCACCCCTGGGGGCGGAACTGAAGCTTTCTTT

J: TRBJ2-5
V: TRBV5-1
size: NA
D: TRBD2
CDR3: CASSSYAAGVGETQYF
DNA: TGCGCCAGCAGCTCTTATGCTGCGGGGGTGGGAGAGACCCAGTACTTC

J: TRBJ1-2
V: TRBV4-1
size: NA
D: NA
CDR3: CASSRQGGDVYGYTF
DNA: TGCGCCAGCAGCCGTCAGGGAGGTGATGTTTATGGCTACACCTTC

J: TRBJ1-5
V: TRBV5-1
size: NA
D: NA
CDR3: CASSFSGADQPQHF
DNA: TGCGCCAGCAGCTTCTCAGGTGCTGATCAGCCCCAGCATTTT

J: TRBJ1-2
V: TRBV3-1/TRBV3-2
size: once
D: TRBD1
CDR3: CASSQVGTGSHYGYTF
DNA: TGTGCCAGCAGCCAAGTTGGGACAGGCTCTCACTATGGCTACACCTTC

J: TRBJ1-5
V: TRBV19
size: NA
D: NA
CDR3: CASTPNGQRQPQHF
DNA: TGTGCCAGTACCCCGAATGGGCAGAGACAGCCCCAGCATTTT

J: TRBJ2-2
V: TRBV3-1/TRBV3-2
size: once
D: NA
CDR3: CASSQSGAGAKDTGELFF
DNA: TGTGCCAGCAGCCAAAGCGGGGCGGGGGCGAAGGACACCGGGGAGCTGTTTTTT

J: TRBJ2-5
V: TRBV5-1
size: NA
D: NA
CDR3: CASSPSGGETQYF
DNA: TGCGCCAGCAGCCCTAGTGGTGGTGAGACCCAGTACTTC

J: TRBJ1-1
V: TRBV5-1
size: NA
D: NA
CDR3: CATGSSNTEAFF
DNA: TGCGCCACCGGGAGCTCGAACACTGAAGCTTTCTTT

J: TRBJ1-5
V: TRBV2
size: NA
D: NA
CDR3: CASSASSGSRQPQHF
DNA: TGTGCCAGCAGCGCGTCCTCAGGCTCCAGACAGCCCCAGCATTTT

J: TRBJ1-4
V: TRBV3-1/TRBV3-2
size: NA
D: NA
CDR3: CASSLQGKEKLFF
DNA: TGTGCCAGCAGCCTTCAGGGGAAGGAAAAACTGTTTTTT

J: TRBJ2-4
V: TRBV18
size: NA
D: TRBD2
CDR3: CASSSGLAGGRAKNIQYF
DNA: TGTGCCAGCTCATCGGGACTAGCGGGAGGGCGAGCCAAAAACATTCAGTACTTC

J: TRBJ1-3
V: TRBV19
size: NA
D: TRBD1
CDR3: CASRRPGTGPGNTIYF
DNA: TGTGCCAGTAGACGTCCCGGGACAGGGCCCGGAAACACCATATATTTT